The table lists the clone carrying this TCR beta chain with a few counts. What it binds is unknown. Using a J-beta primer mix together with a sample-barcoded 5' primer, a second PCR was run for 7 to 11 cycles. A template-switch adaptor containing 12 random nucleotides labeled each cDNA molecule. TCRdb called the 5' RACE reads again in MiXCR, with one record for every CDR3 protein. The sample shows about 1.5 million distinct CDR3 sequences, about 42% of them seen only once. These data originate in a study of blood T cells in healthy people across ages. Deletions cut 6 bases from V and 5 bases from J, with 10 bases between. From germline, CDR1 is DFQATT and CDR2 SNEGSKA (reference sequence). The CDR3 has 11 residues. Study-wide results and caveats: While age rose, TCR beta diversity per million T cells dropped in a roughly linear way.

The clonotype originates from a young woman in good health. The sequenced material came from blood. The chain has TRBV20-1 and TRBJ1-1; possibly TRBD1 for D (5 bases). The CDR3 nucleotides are TGCAGTGCCGAGGGGTGGACTGAAGCTTTCTTT. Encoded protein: CSAEGWTEAFF.